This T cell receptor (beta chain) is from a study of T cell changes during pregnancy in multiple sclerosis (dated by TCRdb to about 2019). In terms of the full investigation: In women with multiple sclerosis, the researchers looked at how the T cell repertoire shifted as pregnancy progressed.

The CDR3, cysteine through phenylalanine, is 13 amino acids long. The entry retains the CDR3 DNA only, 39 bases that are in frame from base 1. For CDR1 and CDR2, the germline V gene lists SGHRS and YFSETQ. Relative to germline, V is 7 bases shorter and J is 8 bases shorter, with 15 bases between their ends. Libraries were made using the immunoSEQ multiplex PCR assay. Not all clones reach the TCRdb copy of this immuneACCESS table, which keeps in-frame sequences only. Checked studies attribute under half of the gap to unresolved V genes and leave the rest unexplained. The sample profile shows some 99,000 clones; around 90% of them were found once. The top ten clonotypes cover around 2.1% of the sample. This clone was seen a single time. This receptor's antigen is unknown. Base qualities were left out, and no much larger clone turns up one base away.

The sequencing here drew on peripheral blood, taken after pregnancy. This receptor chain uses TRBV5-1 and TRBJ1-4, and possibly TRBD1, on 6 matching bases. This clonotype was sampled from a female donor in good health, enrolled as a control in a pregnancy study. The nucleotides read TGCGCCAGCTGCCAGAGGGGGTGCGAAAAACTGTTTTTT. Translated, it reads CASCQRGCEKLFF.